Presented here are 2 T cell receptor beta chains from one specimen sequenced in a study of regulatory T cells in long-lasting Graves disease. Time point indicated: newly diagnosed GD, antithyroid drugs for less than 3 months. Preparation of the TCR library used RNA extracted from PBMCs. Construction of TCR beta libraries relied on iRepertoire HTBI primers and on Arm-PCR targeting CDR3 regions. Each CDR3 protein gets one entry after TCRdb re-called the multiplex PCR reads with MiXCR. Here the sample spans fewer than 650,000 distinct CDR3 sequences, 15% to 20% being singletons. These data also formed part of another study, on T cells in Graves' hyperthyroidism and ophthalmopathy.

Sample: peripheral blood mononuclear cells (PBMCs), taken at new diagnosis, from a patient treated with antithyroid drugs. The receptor set was obtained from a woman aged 30 to 39 with Graves disease.

This clonotype was counted ten times or more. The J gene is TRBJ2-3, the V gene TRBV29-1; 12 bases are a match to TRBD2. Germline lookup yields CDR1 SQVTM and CDR2 ANQGSEA. V trimming: 4 bases; J trimming: 6 bases; junction bases outside the gene matches: 5. This CDR3 region has 14 residues. For the CDR3, the DNA is TGCAGCGTTGCTAGCGGGAGGGCAAGGGATACGCAGTATTTT. It yields the protein CSVASGRARDTQYF.

This clonotype was counted at least ten times. The chain links TRBV27 to TRBJ1-5, with 9 positions matching TRBD1. The CDR3 contains 18 residues. The V and J ends lost 1 base and 0 bases, in that order; junction bases with no gene match: 7. The germline CDR1 and CDR2 sequences are MNHEY and SMNVEV (reference sequence). The CDR3 here is CASSLWGTGTGSNQPQHF. The CDR3 coding sequence is TGTGCCAGCAGTTTATGGGGGACAGGGACCGGTAGCAATCAGCCCCAGCATTTT.